Included here is one T cell receptor beta chain sequence, with context. Its specific antigen is unknown. Nothing much larger sits one base from this clone, and base qualities are not available. In the germline V gene, CDR1 corresponds to MDHEN and CDR2 to SYDVKM. Including cysteine and phenylalanine, the CDR3 has 14 amino acids. Solely the CDR3 DNA is kept, with 42 bases framed from the first base. V is cut back by 5 bases and J by 4 bases, with 8 bases in the junction unmatched. Healthy HIV-negative adults with no recently reported acute infections or vaccinations were included as donors. All donors were Caucasian adults living in Nashville, Tennessee, USA. CD4+ T cells were enriched by magnetic negative selection; naive cells were then positively selected on CD45RA, and the negative fraction formed the memory subset. Blood was obtained by leukapheresis, after which PBMCs were separated by Ficoll-Histopaque density gradient centrifugation and cryopreserved in liquid nitrogen vapor phase. Analytical flow cytometry was used to check the purity and quantity of each magnetically sorted T cell population. Each sorted fraction had its genomic DNA isolated and then quantified by UV absorbance on a Nanodrop 2000c.

The data originate from a study of shared clonotypes between healthy human individuals (dated by TCRdb to about 2020). Background for the entire study: Two women and three men aged 18 to 49 years were included in the cohort. To increase sequencing depth and limit assay-specific biases, different laboratories used diverse techniques to prepare libraries and sequence TCR repertoires. The study deeply sequenced blood TCR repertoires of about 5 healthy adults to estimate repertoire size and the extent of clonotype sharing between individuals. Between about 0.94 and 8.9 billion PBMCs per donor were obtained by leukapheresis. For each donor, CD4 naive and CD4 memory were each given three plates, CD8 naive was given two plates, and CD8 memory was given one plate. The paper as a whole reports these results and caveats: Based on pairwise subsampling, the degree of clonotype sharing among donors was expected to be affected by sequencing depth. The small number of donors limited the genetic and exposure-history diversity represented. Estimated clonotype richness was generally larger for naive than for memory subsets. Even with the large sequencing depth, rarefaction of the sorted-subset datasets indicated that sequencing was incomplete. Clonotypes shared by all four sorted-subset donors showed higher generation probabilities than non-shared clonotypes. Sharing across four donors was observed for around 5% of naive CD4, over 3% of naive CD8, over 2% of memory CD4, and around 0.4% of memory CD8 clonotypes. Only blood was sampled, and tissue TCR repertoires likely differ from those in blood.

TCR CDR3 regions were amplified from genomic DNA by multiplex PCR using the deep immunoSEQ assay. Genomic DNA extracted from each cell subset was distributed evenly over all wells of several immunoSEQ 96-well plates, and each plate served as one replicate. For sorted subsets, each replicate PCR was loaded with 200 to 250 ng genomic DNA, equivalent to approximately 33,000 T cell genomes. Purified libraries were measured with a Qubit 3.0 fluorometer, size-checked on a Bioanalyzer 2100, and measured again with the KAPA Library Quantification kit. Every immunoSEQ 96-well plate was sequenced on a dedicated single-read 150-cycle Illumina NextSeq 550 flow cell. Per the source publication's procedure: Because the immunoSEQ output included only junctional sequences and no quality scores, the filtering could not be the same as the filtering used for full-length reads. To assign V/J genes and CDR3, sequences were annotated using PyIR, a Python wrapper for IgBLAST v1.9, with IMGT germline references. Reads were filtered out if the reads had weak V/J assignments (E-value above 1e-6), no CDR3, stop codons, out-of-frame junctions, or ambiguous translated residues. A V3J clonotype was defined by an identical inferred V gene, J gene, and CDR3 amino acid sequence. Percentage overlap between repertoires was calculated by dividing the number of shared unique clonotypes by the size of the smaller repertoire. Repertoire richness was assessed with RTK rarefaction, the Chao1 estimator, and Recon v2.1 estimates of unobserved clonotypes. For all TCRbeta clonotypes obtained by the gDNA method from a few donors, generation probabilities were computed with OLGA. TCRdb re-hosts the immuneACCESS table, in-frame sequences only. Its copies lack some clones; in the studies checked, an unresolved V gene accounts for under half of them, and the cause for the rest is not known. V, J and clone size are taken as reported in that table, and D and trimming were inferred from the DNA itself. This sample is represented by roughly 1.5 million clones; 95% to 99% of them were singletons. Jointly, the top ten make up around 0.47% of the sample.

Material: naive CD4+ T cells sorted from blood. The sample's cell subset or site label is to be understood as: CD45RA+ positively selected. The clonotype was recovered from a man aged 25-45 years in good health. Recombination joined TRBV28 with TRBJ2-7; 7 central bases correspond to TRBD1. The bases are TGTGCCAGCAGTCCCCAGGGGGAGCGGTACGAGCAGTACTTC. It is translated as CASSPQGERYEQYF.